Listed below are T cell receptor beta chains from one sample, sequenced in a study of T cell responses to AZD1222 COVID-19 vaccine. The method was immunoSEQ multiplex PCR; TCRdb's version includes in-frame clones alone and lacks a portion of them. Of about 170,000 clones listed, about nine tenths were seen once; the top ten hold around 2.6%. This specimen was peripheral blood, taken on day 0 of AZD1222 vaccination. These receptors all come from an adult in good health. Both conserved end residues are part of each CDR3. Each record gives: D gene, V gene, clone size, J gene, CDR3 DNA, CDR3 protein. D genes are given only for firm matches. Expanded clones are given a class, and other clones once, few, many or no size at all.

>TRBD2|TRBV5-1|-|TRBJ2-7
TGCGCCAGCAGCTTGGGCCTCCTAGCGGGAGGGGCCTACGAGCAGTACTTC
CASSLGLLAGGAYEQYF
>TRBD1|TRBV5-1|-|TRBJ1-2
TGCGCCAGCAGCTTGGGGGGGGCCGGGACAGGAGAATATCCCTATGGCTACACCTTC
CASSLGGAGTGEYPYGYTF
>TRBD1|TRBV11-2|few|TRBJ1-2
TGTGCCAGCAGCTGGGACAGGGGCTATGGCTACACCTTC
CASSWDRGYGYTF
>-|TRBV3-1/TRBV3-2|once|TRBJ2-2
TGTGCCAGCAGCCAAGAATACCGCTACACCGGGGAGCTGTTTTTT
CASSQEYRYTGELFF
>-|TRBV9|-|TRBJ1-2
TGTGCCAGCAGCGCTACAGGGAATGCTGGCTACACCTTC
CASSATGNAGYTF
>-|TRBV2|-|TRBJ1-1
TGTGCCAGCAGGGTGGACAGCTACACTGAAGCTTTCTTT
CASRVDSYTEAFF
>TRBD1|TRBV15|once|TRBJ1-1
TGTGCCACCAGCAAGACCCTCTTACAGGGGAAGGATGAAGCTTTCTTT
CATSKTLLQGKDEAFF
>-|TRBV28|-|TRBJ1-4
TGTGCCAGCAGTTTAAAGCAGGAAAAACTGTTTTTT
CASSLKQEKLFF
>TRBD1|TRBV7-2|-|TRBJ2-7
TGTGCCAGCAGCCCAATGACAGGGTCAAACGAGCAGTACTTC
CASSPMTGSNEQYF
>-|TRBV3-1/TRBV3-2|-|TRBJ2-7
TGTGCCAGCAGCCGAACAGGGTATACTAAGAACGAGCAGTACTTC
CASSRTGYTKNEQYF
>-|TRBV3-1/TRBV3-2|-|TRBJ2-7
TGTGCCAGCAGCCAAGGACGGAGGAGCTCCTACGAGCAGTACTTC
CASSQGRRSSYEQYF
>-|TRBV5-6|-|TRBJ2-2
TGTGCCAGCAGCTTCCGATTGAACACCGGGGAGCTGTTTTTT
CASSFRLNTGELFF
>-|TRBV29-1|-|TRBJ2-2
TGCAGCGTTATTCTCCAGATCAACACCGGGGAGCTGTTTTTT
CSVILQINTGELFF
>-|TRBV7-8|-|TRBJ1-5
TGTGCCAGCAGCTTTGGTGAAGGACACTTTAGCAATCAGCCCCAGCATTTT
CASSFGEGHFSNQPQHF
>-|TRBV4-1|few|TRBJ1-2
TGCGCCAGCAGCCAAGATGGCCAGGTCTATGGCTACACCTTC
CASSQDGQVYGYTF
>-|TRBV7-9|-|TRBJ2-7
TGTGCCACCAGGGGGGGGCCCACCTACGAGCAGTACTTC
CATRGGPTYEQYF
>-|TRBV19|-|TRBJ1-2
TGTGCCAGTACCAATCCCGGCGGGGGCGGGGGCTACACCTTC
CASTNPGGGGGYTF